Listed below are T cell receptor beta chains from one sample, sequenced in a study of CD8 T cells in ankylosing spondylitis. TCRdb re-called the 5' RACE reads with MiXCR, one entry per CDR3 protein. Of about 27,000 distinct CDR3 sequences listed, 6.5% to 9.5% are singletons. The sample comprised blood. The receptors derive from a male donor with ankylosing spondylitis or in good health (not recorded which). CDR3s include the opening cysteine and the closing phenylalanine or tryptophan. The D gene is left open where the match is weak. Clone sizes are given selectively: once, few, many, or a class where the clone is expanded.

V gene: TRBV6-6; J gene: TRBJ2-5; clone size: -; D gene: TRBD1; CDR3 protein: CASSSGTEYQETQYF; CDR3 DNA: TGTGCCAGCAGTTCCGGGACAGAGTACCAAGAGACCCAGTACTTC
V gene: TRBV24-1; J gene: TRBJ2-1; clone size: few; D gene: TRBD2; CDR3 protein: CATSDPSGSYNEQFF; CDR3 DNA: TGTGCCACCAGTGACCCTAGCGGATCCTACAATGAGCAGTTCTTC
V gene: TRBV20-1; J gene: TRBJ1-2; clone size: -; D gene: TRBD1; CDR3 protein: CSAYTRDRVRGNRGYTF; CDR3 DNA: TGCAGTGCCTACACCCGGGACAGGGTGAGGGGGAATCGTGGCTACACCTTC
V gene: TRBV18; J gene: TRBJ2-3; clone size: -; D gene: TRBD1; CDR3 protein: CASSPPTGGTYTQYF; CDR3 DNA: TGTGCCAGCTCACCCCCGACAGGGGGCACATATACGCAGTATTTT
V gene: TRBV13; J gene: TRBJ2-5; clone size: -; D gene: TRBD1; CDR3 protein: CASSQGTGQETQYF; CDR3 DNA: TGTGCCAGCAGCCAGGGGACAGGCCAAGAGACCCAGTACTTC
V gene: TRBV6-2/TRBV6-3; J gene: TRBJ2-1; clone size: few; D gene: TRBD2; CDR3 protein: CASRGREWGNEQFF; CDR3 DNA: TGTGCCAGCCGTGGGCGGGAGTGGGGCAATGAGCAGTTCTTC
V gene: TRBV20-1; J gene: TRBJ2-3; clone size: few; D gene: -; CDR3 protein: CSARRFLAPGTDTQYF; CDR3 DNA: TGCAGTGCTAGAAGGTTTCTAGCGCCCGGCACAGATACGCAGTATTTT
V gene: TRBV18; J gene: TRBJ2-1; clone size: -; D gene: -; CDR3 protein: CASSPNKDNEQFF; CDR3 DNA: TGTGCCAGCTCACCAAACAAAGACAATGAGCAGTTCTTC
V gene: TRBV28; J gene: TRBJ1-2; clone size: -; D gene: -; CDR3 protein: CASSRPPQGLYGYTF; CDR3 DNA: TGTGCCAGCTCCCGGCCCCCCCAGGGGCTCTATGGCTACACCTTC
V gene: TRBV28; J gene: TRBJ1-4; clone size: many; D gene: -; CDR3 protein: CASSQSRSGGEKLFF; CDR3 DNA: TGTGCCAGCAGCCAATCTAGGTCAGGTGGTGAAAAACTGTTTTTT
V gene: TRBV29-1; J gene: TRBJ2-3; clone size: many; D gene: -; CDR3 protein: CSVESLATDTQYF; CDR3 DNA: TGCAGCGTTGAGAGCCTAGCCACAGATACGCAGTATTTT
V gene: TRBV19; J gene: TRBJ1-1; clone size: few; D gene: -; CDR3 protein: CASIGGVEAFF; CDR3 DNA: TGTGCCAGTATAGGCGGGGTTGAAGCTTTCTTT
V gene: TRBV7-9; J gene: TRBJ1-5; clone size: -; D gene: -; CDR3 protein: CASSWASSNQPQHF; CDR3 DNA: TGTGCCAGCAGCTGGGCTAGTAGCAATCAGCCCCAGCATTTT
V gene: TRBV5-1; J gene: TRBJ2-7; clone size: -; D gene: TRBD2; CDR3 protein: CASSPWTSGYYEQYF; CDR3 DNA: TGCGCCAGCAGCCCATGGACTAGCGGCTACTACGAGCAGTACTTC
V gene: TRBV12-3/TRBV12-4; J gene: TRBJ2-1; clone size: many; D gene: -; CDR3 protein: CASRESNAYNEQFF; CDR3 DNA: TGTGCCAGCAGGGAGAGCAACGCCTACAATGAGCAGTTCTTC
V gene: TRBV20-1; J gene: TRBJ2-2; clone size: many; D gene: -; CDR3 protein: CSARDVGGELFF; CDR3 DNA: TGCAGTGCTAGAGATGTTGGGGGGGAGCTGTTTTTT
V gene: TRBV7-2; J gene: TRBJ2-2; clone size: -; D gene: TRBD2; CDR3 protein: CASRMGLLTGELFF; CDR3 DNA: TGTGCCAGCAGAATGGGACTACTCACCGGGGAGCTGTTTTTT
V gene: TRBV6-2/TRBV6-3; J gene: TRBJ2-3; clone size: many; D gene: -; CDR3 protein: CASTQGDYTDTQYF; CDR3 DNA: TGTGCCAGCACCCAGGGGGACTACACAGATACGCAGTATTTT